The present T cell receptor (beta chain) was sequenced within a study of monozygotic twins with inflammatory bowel disease. No DNA is given; TCRdb re-called the 5' RACE reads and lists each CDR3 protein once. This table holds approximately 160,000 distinct CDR3 sequences. Investigators extracted total RNA from whole blood and did not sort T cells. CDR3 length: 16 amino acids. Germline V gives CDR1 MGHDK, CDR2 SYGVNS. The specimen sequenced was blood. This clonotype was obtained from a human donor with ulcerative colitis or Crohn's disease, or a healthy co-twin of an affected twin (not recorded which). The J gene is TRBJ1-3, the V gene TRBV25-1. The CDR3 region is CASSESKKPSGNTIYF.